The 3 T cell receptor beta chains given below trace back to one sample, sequenced in a study of T-cell reconstitution after alpha-beta-depleted transplantation in children. A library of TCRbeta sequences, prepared with unique molecular identifiers, was generated. TCRdb ran MiXCR on the PCR reads and lists one entry per CDR3 protein. The data contain around 380,000 distinct CDR3 sequences, about a tenth of them seen just once; the ten biggest clones take up about 5%. The starting material was PBMCs from the stem cell graft donor, obtained from the stem cell graft. The receptor set was obtained from a human donor who donated a stem cell graft to a child with acute myeloid leukemia.

On this clonotype: A read error may produce the germline difference seen at one junction end. This chain links TRBV11-1 with TRBJ2-7; no clear D gene. Looked up from germline, CDR1 is SGHAT and CDR2 is FQDESV (reference sequence). This CDR3 is built from 12 residues. CDR3 protein: CASSRQPYKQYF. CDR3 in DNA: TGTGCCAGCAGCAGACAACCCTACAAGCAGTACTTC. Supplemented by reference TRBV11-1 and TRBJ2-7, the full variable domain reads EAEVAQSPRYKITEKSQAVAFWCDPISGHATLYWYRQILGQGPELLVQFQDESVVDDSQLPKDRFSAERLKGVDSTLKIQPAELGDSAMYLCASSRQPYKQYFGPGTRLTVT.

This clonotype was seen once. The V and J genes are TRBV20-1 and TRBJ1-5; 12 nucleotides align to TRBD1. This CDR3 spans 21 amino acids. Germline CDR1 DFQATT, CDR2 SNEGSKA (reference sequence). CDR3 nucleotide sequence: TGCTGCGCTAGAGAAACCGGGACAGGGGGCCCAATTGGGCATAGCAATCAGCCCCAGCATTTT. Translated: CCARETGTGGPIGHSNQPQHF.

The chain has TRBV2 and TRBJ2-5; 11 nucleotides match TRBD2. Germline V lookup: CDR1 SNHLY, CDR2 FYNNEI. The length of the CDR3 is 16 residues. J lost 0 bases, V lost 8 bases, and 8 bases had no gene match. As DNA, the CDR3 is TGTGCCAGCGGGGTTACTAGCGGGAGTTACCAAGAGACCCAGTACTTC. Residues: CASGVTSGSYQETQYF. Using reference TRBV2 and TRBJ2-5 for the parts outside the CDR3, the full variable domain is EPEVTQTPSHQVTQMGQEVILRCVPISNHLYFYWYRQILGQKVEFLVSFYNNEISEKSEIFDDQFSVERPDGSNFTLKIRSTKLEDSAMYFCASGVTSGSYQETQYFGPGTRLLVL.